These 14 T cell receptor beta chains were sequenced from one sample in a study of neurological immune-mediated disorders. Using its own MiXCR run on the 5' RACE reads, TCRdb lists one record per CDR3 protein. The table includes tens of thousands of distinct CDR3 sequences, less than 3.5% detected once. The time point was: longitudinal time-point 1 (baseline). Sequenced: PBMCs. These receptors all come from a woman aged 55-70 years with multiple sclerosis.

This clonotype was observed at least ten times. The chain combines TRBV7-2 with TRBJ1-1, with 9 nucleotides matching TRBD1. CDR3 length equals 15 residues. Trimming removed 5 bases from V and 5 bases from J; junction bases left unmatched: 9. Germline V gene sequence: CDR1 SGHTA, CDR2 FQGNSA. As DNA, the CDR3 is TGTGCCAGCAGCCCGCACAGGGGGCGAGGGACTGAAGCTTTCTTT. Translated, it gives CASSPHRGRGTEAFF.

This clonotype was counted only a few times. A much larger clone lies a single base off, so this may be a read error. This chain links TRBV5-1 with TRBJ2-3; D ambiguous. The V gene's germline CDR1 is SGHRS and CDR2 YFSETQ. The CDR3 runs to 11 residues. The CDR3 sequence: CDTTERDTQYF. The CDR3 DNA sequence: TGCGACACCACCGAGAGGGATACGCAGTATTTT.

The table lists this clonotype with many counts. The rearrangement uses TRBV5-1 and TRBJ2-7; D is tentatively TRBD1 or TRBD2 (6 bases each). V gave up 4 bases and J gave up 3 bases, with 14 bases separating them. CDR1 SGHRS and CDR2 YFSETQ come from the germline V gene. This CDR3 region has 14 residues. For the CDR3, the DNA is TGCGCCAGCAGCCGACAGAGGGGGGACTACGAGCAGTACTTC. Its protein product is CASSRQRGDYEQYF.

This clonotype came up many times. The J gene is TRBJ2-2, the V gene TRBV5-1; no clear D gene. The CDR3 loop spans 13 amino acids. V was trimmed by 0 bases and J by 7 bases, leaving 7 bases between them. Germline values: CDR1 SGHRS, CDR2 YFSETQ. The CDR3 sequence: CASSLDGGGELFF. Written as DNA, the CDR3 is TGCGCCAGCAGCTTGGACGGCGGCGGGGAGCTGTTTTTT.

This clonotype was counted at least ten times. J is TRBJ2-3 and V is TRBV6-6; the match to TRBD1 covers 9 bases. V shed 6 bases and J 5 bases; nucleotides not matched to a gene: 9. Looked up from germline, CDR1 is MNHNY and CDR2 is SVGAGI (reference sequence). The CDR3 spans 15 residues. For the CDR3, the DNA is TGTGCCAGCAGCCCCGGGACAGGGTCTTTAGATACGCAGTATTTT. This gives the protein CASSPGTGSLDTQYF.

In its sample, this clonotype was seen many times. The gene calls are TRBV6-5 and TRBJ2-1; 8 bases agree with TRBD2. CDR1 is MNHEY and CDR2 is SVGAGI in the germline V gene. The CDR3 sequence is 15 residues long. J was trimmed by 4 bases and V by 2 bases; bases with no gene match: 4. The CDR3 bases are TGTGCCAGCAGTTACGTGGGCGGGGGGTACAATGAGCAGTTCTTC. This codes for CASSYVGGGYNEQFF.

This clonotype was seen at least ten times. J is TRBJ2-2 and V is TRBV20-1, with D possibly TRBD2 on 6 matching bases. The V gene's germline CDR1 is DFQATT and CDR2 SNEGSKA (reference sequence). CDR3 length equals 14 residues. V lost 6 bases and J lost 2, with 13 bases in between. This chain's CDR3 is CSAGRGINTGELFF. CDR3 DNA: TGCAGTGCAGGGCGGGGCATCAACACCGGGGAGCTGTTTTTT.

The table lists this clonotype with many counts. The rearrangement joins TRBV15 to TRBJ1-5, with TRBD1 identical over 7 bases. This CDR3 spans 15 amino acids. CDR1 LNHNV and CDR2 YYDKDF come from the germline V gene (reference sequence). V dropped 0 bases and J dropped 7; count of bases not matched to a gene: 6. The CDR3 loop reads CATSREIQGEQPQHF. The CDR3 DNA is TGTGCCACCAGCAGAGAAATTCAGGGGGAACAGCCCCAGCATTTT.

In its sample, this clonotype was seen a few times. A much larger clonotype is one base distant, so this may be a read error. V gene TRBV10-2 combines with J gene TRBJ1-6, with D possibly TRBD1 on 6 matching bases. The CDR3 is 14 amino acids. Germline CDR1 is WSHSY and CDR2 is SAAADI. In DNA, the CDR3 is TGCGCCAGCAGTGGACAGGCATATAATTCACCCCTCAACTTT. Protein: CASSGQAYNSPLNF.

This clonotype has a count of ten or more. V and J are TRBV6-1 and TRBJ2-6; D remains unclear. The CDR3 is 17 residues long. Trimming shortened V by 3 bases and J by 0 bases, and 12 bases separated the two germline ends. Germline lookup yields CDR1 MNHNS and CDR2 SASEGT. The CDR3 DNA reads TGTGCCAGCAGTGATCCCATTATTTACTCTGGGGCCAACGTCCTGACTTTC. It translates to CASSDPIIYSGANVLTF.

This clonotype occurred many times. The CDR3 protein is CSAPRPGQRYNEQFF. CDR3 sequence (DNA): TGCAGTGCTCCCAGGCCGGGACAGAGATACAATGAGCAGTTCTTC. The V call is TRBV20-1, the J call TRBJ2-1; 7 positions match TRBD1. The length of the CDR3 is 15 residues. The junction had 11 bases not matched to a gene; V was cut back by 5 bases and J by 4 bases. The V gene's germline CDR1 is DFQATT and CDR2 SNEGSKA (reference sequence).

This clonotype was picked up many times. V usage is TRBV20-1 and J usage is TRBJ2-7; D might be TRBD1 (5 bases). Between the trimmed V and J ends, which lost 0 bases and 12 bases, there was a span of 18 bases. Germline V gene data show CDR1 as DFQATT and CDR2 as SNEGSKA (reference sequence). This CDR3 is built from 13 residues. CDR3 DNA sequence: TGCAGTGCTAGAGATGGTCAGGGCTCGTTAGTGTACTTC. Translated: CSARDGQGSLVYF.

There are many counts of this clonotype. The genes are TRBV7-9 and TRBJ2-3; 8 nucleotides match TRBD1. The CDR3 is made up of 17 amino acids. The V gene's germline CDR1 is SEHNR and CDR2 FQNEAQ (reference sequence). V was pared by 4 bases and J by 3 bases, with 12 bases of the junction left unmatched. CDR3 residues: CASSSGETGGWTDTQYF. The CDR3 DNA follows: TGTGCCAGCAGCTCCGGTGAAACAGGGGGTTGGACAGATACGCAGTATTTT.

The table lists this clonotype with many counts. V is TRBV20-1 and J is TRBJ2-1; D could derive from TRBD1 or TRBD2 (5 bases each). This CDR3 has 18 residues. Per germline, CDR1 DFQATT and CDR2 SNEGSKA (reference sequence). Trimming pared 1 base from V and 6 bases from J, leaving 25 bases between. The CDR3 nucleotides read TGCAGTGCTAGAGCCTTCGGGGACCGCAGGGCCGGGCTCAATGAGCAGTTCTTC. The encoded protein is CSARAFGDRRAGLNEQFF.